The T cell receptor (beta chain) under discussion was sequenced for a study of lymphopenia after photon versus proton radiotherapy. Study findings and constraints: Relative stability marked proton patients; photon patients lost diversity and naive cells. Authors raise, but do not show, better survival with proton therapy.

V was pared by 6 bases and J by 4 bases, with 11 bases of the junction left unmatched. The CDR3 loop spans 15 amino acids. Germline V CDR1 and CDR2: MDHEN, SYDVKM. TCRdb keeps only in-frame clones here, not all; method: immunoSEQ multiplex PCR. The data show tens of thousands of clones, over 70% seen once. Concerning this clone itself: Its antigen is not known.

The clonotype was recovered from a woman aged 70-85 years with pancreatic cancer. The material was peripheral blood, obtained from a patient treated with proton-based radiotherapy. The gene calls are TRBV28 and TRBJ1-1; TRBD1 matches at 7 bases. The CDR3 here is CASRTGQVGATEAFF. CDR3 in DNA: TGTGCCAGCAGGACCGGACAGGTCGGTGCCACTGAAGCTTTCTTT.